This record looks at one T cell receptor beta chain sequence and its context. The entry originates in a study of blood T cell repertoires in COVID-19. Generated by immunoSEQ multiplex PCR, the TCRdb table keeps only in-frame clones and is missing some. The data contain over 150,000 clones, about 85% of them singletons. V was pared by 6 bases and J by 8 bases, with 14 bases between. The length of the CDR3 is 14 residues. Germline lookup yields CDR1 MNHEY and CDR2 SMNVEV (reference sequence). The sample taken for sequencing was peripheral blood. This clonotype was obtained from a man aged 25-40 years with acute or convalescent COVID-19. The gene calls are TRBV27 and TRBJ1-6; D remains unclear. CDR3 region: CASSRRRMDSPLHF. DNA for the CDR3: TGTGCCAGCAGCCGACGGAGGATGGATTCACCCCTCCACTTT.